This TCR beta chain originates from a study of Ad26.COV2.S vaccination and SARS-CoV-2 variants. Study details: Intramuscular Ad26.COV2.S at 5x10^10 or 1x10^11 viral particles. Findings and limits, study-wide: Placebo recipients showed lower spike-specific TCR breadth than vaccinees. Breadth and depth estimates from TCRs may understate total T cell responses.

The sample's treatment: about 20 received Ad26.COV2.S at low or high dose, single or two shots; about 5 received placebo; per-sample allocation not given. Repertoires come from day 63 after the first vaccine or placebo injection. An Ad26 vector carrying the Wuhan-strain SARS-CoV-2 spike served as the vaccine. Germline V gives CDR1 SGHKS, CDR2 YYEKEE (reference sequence). The V end lost 0 bases, the J end lost 4 bases, and 11 bases lay between the germline ends. CDR3 size: 14 residues. This table comes from immunoSEQ multiplex PCR, and its TCRdb copy is limited to in-frame clones, with some not included. The sample lists around 450,000 clones; roughly 89% were seen once. Of note for this clone: What it binds is not known.

The specimen was peripheral blood, collected in a trial of Ad26.COV2.S vaccine versus placebo. The rearrangement uses TRBV5-5 and TRBJ2-7; possibly TRBD2 for D (5 bases). The sequence was obtained from a person aged 18 to 59 who received the Ad26.COV2.S COVID-19 vaccine or a placebo. CDR3 sequence reads: CASSLGSGSYEQYF. In DNA, the CDR3 is TGTGCCAGCAGCTTGGGATCGGGATCGTACGAGCAGTACTTC.